One and the same sample provided the 24 T cell receptor beta chains below, sequenced in a study of blood T cell repertoires in COVID-19. The data were produced by immunoSEQ multiplex PCR, yet TCRdb's version contains in-frame clones alone and is incomplete. The table shows a few hundred thousand clones, with 80% to 90% occurring only once. The sample consisted of PBMCs or T cells enriched from blood (not recorded which). The receptor source for this set is a woman aged 18-29 years who had recovered from COVID-19.

The chain uses TRBV2 and TRBJ1-1, with D tentatively TRBD1 (6 bases). Between the trimmed V and J ends, which lost 7 bases and 10 bases, there was a span of 16 bases. In germline, CDR1 is SNHLY, CDR2 FYNNEI. The CDR3 consists of 12 residues. In nucleotides, the CDR3 is TGTGCCAGCATTCCTCCGGGACACTTAGCTTTCTTT. Translation gives CASIPPGHLAFF. The whole variable domain, filled in from reference TRBV2 and TRBJ1-1, reads EPEVTQTPSHQVTQMGQEVILRCVPISNHLYFYWYRQILGQKVEFLVSFYNNEISEKSEIFDDQFSVERPDGSNFTLKIRSTKLEDSAMYFCASIPPGHLAFFGQGTRLTVV.

This chain connects TRBV6-4 to TRBJ2-6; 10 positions match TRBD1. The CDR3 is 16 residues long. Trimming cost V 6 bases and J 4 bases; bases outside gene matches: 6. CDR1 MRHNA and CDR2 SNTAGT come from the germline V gene. The CDR3 reads CASSRDRGSGANVLTF. CDR3 DNA: TGTGCCAGCAGCCGGGACAGGGGTTCCGGGGCCAACGTCCTGACTTTC.

V is TRBV10-2 and J is TRBJ1-2, with 8 nucleotides matching TRBD1. With V trimmed by 0 bases and J by 8 bases, 20 bases remained unmatched. The CDR3 is 19 residues long. Germline V lookup: CDR1 WSHSY, CDR2 SAAADI. CDR3 loop: CASSESTLLAKDRAEGYTF. CDR3 in DNA: TGCGCCAGCAGTGAGTCCACACTTCTCGCTAAGGACAGGGCGGAAGGCTACACCTTC.

The chain combines TRBV5-1 with TRBJ1-3; perhaps TRBD1 as D (6 bases). CDR3 length: 16 amino acids. The V end was cut by 3 bases, the J end by 0 bases, with 13 bases between. Germline assignment: CDR1 SGHRS and CDR2 YFSETQ. The CDR3 sequence is CASSWEGVSSGNTIYF. CDR3 sequence (DNA): TGCGCCAGCAGCTGGGAGGGGGTGAGCTCTGGAAACACCATATATTTT.

This chain links TRBV11-2 with TRBJ1-1; 8 bases fit TRBD1. The germline V gene has CDR1 SGHAT and CDR2 FQNNGV. The CDR3 totals 15 residues. V lost 3 bases, J lost 6 bases, and 9 bases stayed unmatched. In nucleotides, the CDR3 is TGTGCCAGCAGCTTCCTCACCCGACAGGGGTCTGAAGCTTTCTTT. Translation: CASSFLTRQGSEAFF.

The gene calls are TRBV11-3 and TRBJ1-5, with D uncertain. Trimming pared 1 base from V and 4 bases from J, leaving 11 bases between. Germline loops: CDR1 SGHNT, CDR2 YENEEA. The CDR3 is 15 amino acids. As DNA, the CDR3 is TGTGCCAGCAGCTTAGTCGCTCGGGGTAATCAGCCCCAGCATTTT. Translated, it gives CASSLVARGNQPQHF.

The rearrangement uses TRBV19 and TRBJ2-1; the match to TRBD1 covers 7 bases. Looked up from germline, CDR1 is LNHDA and CDR2 is SQIVND (reference sequence). Losses at the gene ends were 10 bases for V and 1 base for J; bases not matched to a gene: 13. The CDR3 is made up of 16 amino acids. The CDR3 is CATLRQGALSYNEQFF. CDR3 sequence (DNA): TGTGCCACCCTTAGACAGGGAGCTTTATCCTACAATGAGCAGTTCTTC.

The chain combines TRBV4-1 with TRBJ2-6, with D unresolved. CDR3 length: 17 residues. CDR1 and CDR2 (germline): MGHRA, YSYEKL. V shed 1 base and J shed 0 bases, with 10 bases lying between them. In DNA, the CDR3 is TGCGCCAGCAGCCAAGTGCAGGTTCACTCTGGGGCCAACGTCCTGACTTTC. It is translated as CASSQVQVHSGANVLTF.

The chain links TRBV6-5 to TRBJ2-5; 12 bases fit TRBD2. This CDR3 has 15 amino acids. Germline V gene sequence: CDR1 MNHEY, CDR2 SVGAGI. V was clipped by 6 bases and J by 5 bases; unmatched bases: 7. CDR3 amino acids: CASRPLAGGRETQYF. The DNA for the CDR3 is TGTGCCAGCAGACCTCTAGCGGGGGGGCGTGAGACCCAGTACTTC.

The chain recombines TRBV12-3 or TRBV12-4 with TRBJ2-2, with D possibly being TRBD2 (6 bases). This CDR3 comprises 12 residues. Trimming stripped 6 bases from V and 5 bases from J, with 7 bases between. DNA of the CDR3: TGTGCCAGCAGGGGGGGTACCGGGGAGCTGTTTTTT. Translated, it gives CASRGGTGELFF.

The CDR3 protein is CASSPGAYEQYF. The CDR3 DNA reads TGTGCCAGCAGCCCCGGGGCCTACGAGCAGTACTTC. The rearrangement uses TRBV9 and TRBJ2-7; D may be TRBD2 (5 bases). CDR1 and CDR2 (germline): SGDLS, YYNGEE. The V gene lost 4 bases and the J gene lost 2 bases, with 7 bases spanning the gap. CDR3 length: 12 amino acids.

The chain recombines TRBV4-1 with TRBJ2-3; 10 nucleotides align to TRBD2. The length of the CDR3 is 16 residues. The germline gives CDR1 MGHRA, CDR2 YSYEKL. Trimming cost V 6 bases and J 2 bases; bases outside gene matches: 8. CDR3 loop: CASRPYSGGPTDTQYF. The CDR3 DNA is TGCGCCAGCAGGCCTTATAGCGGGGGGCCCACAGATACGCAGTATTTT.

The CDR3 nucleotides are TGCGCCAGCAGCCAAGATCAGACAGGCGTCTACGAGCAGTACTTC. As protein: CASSQDQTGVYEQYF. This chain links TRBV4-1 with TRBJ2-7, with D perhaps matching TRBD1 (6 bases). Trimming removed 0 bases at V and 3 bases at J, with 12 bases between. Per the germline V gene, CDR1 is MGHRA and CDR2 is YSYEKL. CDR3 length equals 15 residues.

J is TRBJ2-1 and V is TRBV18; TRBD2 aligns across 7 bases. The CDR3 spans 15 residues. V gave up 6 bases and J gave up 6 bases; unmatched junction bases: 11. Germline V gene data show CDR1 as KGHSH and CDR2 as LQKENI. The CDR3 region has the DNA TGTGCCAGCTCCCTGGGACTATCCCCCTCCAATGAGCAGTTCTTC. Encoded protein: CASSLGLSPSNEQFF.

The chain has TRBV7-2 and TRBJ1-5; TRBD1 agrees at 11 bases. Germline values: CDR1 SGHTA, CDR2 FQGNSA. There are 14 residues in the CDR3. Unmatched junction bases numbered 2, after V lost 5 bases and J lost 5 bases. Here the CDR3 DNA reads TGTGCCAGCAGCCGGGACAGGGGGGATCAGCCCCAGCATTTT. Translation: CASSRDRGDQPQHF.

The chain uses TRBV5-1 and TRBJ2-5; TRBD1 matches at 9 bases. The CDR3 totals 14 residues. With V trimmed by 4 bases and J by 4 bases, 5 bases remained unmatched. Germline CDR1 reads SGHRS; CDR2 reads YFSETQ. In DNA, the CDR3 is TGCGCCAGCAGCGACACAGGGGGCGCAGAGACCCAGTACTTC. Amino acids: CASSDTGGAETQYF.

This clone was counted only a few times. The J gene is TRBJ1-5, the V gene TRBV5-1; D is undetermined. Between the trimmed V and J ends, which lost 0 bases and 5 bases, there was a span of 12 bases. Looked up from germline, CDR1 is SGHRS and CDR2 is YFSETQ. This CDR3 contains 15 residues. CDR3 sequence (DNA): TGCGCCAGCAGCTTGGCGTCGTCGGTGGATCAGCCCCAGCATTTT. It translates to CASSLASSVDQPQHF.

The chain joins TRBV9 to TRBJ2-1, with D perhaps TRBD1 (6 bases). The CDR3 extends over 15 amino acids. CDR1 is SGDLS, CDR2 YYNGEE, per germline. V gave up 0 bases and J gave up 4 bases, with 11 bases separating them. The CDR3 DNA follows: TGTGCCAGCAGCGTAGCGGGGACACAGTACAATGAGCAGTTCTTC. Protein product: CASSVAGTQYNEQFF.

The chain is built from TRBV5-1 and TRBJ1-5, with TRBD1 identical over 8 bases. CDR1 is SGHRS, CDR2 YFSETQ, per germline. The CDR3 contains 16 residues. J was trimmed by 4 bases and V by 0 bases; bases with no gene match: 6. The CDR3 sequence: CASSLGTGFANQPQHF. CDR3 nucleotides: TGCGCCAGCAGCTTGGGGACAGGGTTCGCGAATCAGCCCCAGCATTTT. The full variable domain, rest sourced from reference TRBV5-1 and TRBJ1-5, is KAGVTQTPRYLIKTRGQQVTLSCSPISGHRSVSWYQQTPGQGLQFLFEYFSETQRNKGNFPGRFSGRQFSNSRSEMNVSTLELGDSALYLCASSLGTGFANQPQHFGDGTRLSIL.

The rearrangement joins TRBV10-3 to TRBJ2-5; 8 nucleotides agree with TRBD2. This CDR3 contains 13 residues. Germline values: CDR1 ENHRY, CDR2 SYGVKD. Trimming took 8 bases from V and 5 from J; bases not matched to a gene: 7. This chain's CDR3 is CAIAAGGRETQYF. Here the CDR3 DNA reads TGTGCCATCGCCGCGGGGGGTCGGGAGACCCAGTACTTC.

The chain is built from TRBV7-2 and TRBJ2-5; 7 bases align to TRBD2. This CDR3 contains 14 residues. Germline CDR1 and CDR2: SGHTA and FQGNSA. J lost 3 bases, V lost 7 bases, and 8 bases had no gene match. The CDR3 DNA is TGTGCCAGCACCTACTGGGGGGGGGAAGAGACCCAGTACTTC. It specifies CASTYWGGEETQYF.

The chain has TRBV18 and TRBJ2-7, with TRBD1 as a possible D gene (5 bases). The CDR3 consists of 15 residues. Trimming took 2 bases from V and 0 from J, leaving 11 bases between them. Germline V gene sequence: CDR1 KGHSH, CDR2 LQKENI. The CDR3 bases are TGTGCCAGCTCACCATCGACAGCTAGCTCCTACGAGCAGTACTTC. Its translation: CASSPSTASSYEQYF.

A note on this clone: The identical CDR3 is also encoded by other nucleotide sequences in the sample. The chain uses TRBV28 and TRBJ1-1, with D unresolved. V was shortened by 2 bases and J by 2 bases, with 9 bases between the two germline ends. The CDR3 is 14 residues long. The germline V gene has CDR1 MDHEN and CDR2 SYDVKM. Written as DNA, the CDR3 is TGTGCCAGCAGTTTACCCGGAGGAAACACTGAAGCTTTCTTT. Its translation is CASSLPGGNTEAFF. The variable domain in full, with the rest retrieved from reference TRBV28 and TRBJ1-1, is DVKVTQSSRYLVKRTGEKVFLECVQDMDHENMFWYRQDPGLGLRLIYFSYDVKMKEKGDIPEGYSVSREKKERFSLILESASTNQTSMYLCASSLPGGNTEAFFGQGTRLTVV.

About this clone itself: No DNA is shown, since the ends of the CDR3 on it are uncertain; the CDR3 is the one TCRdb lists. The V and J genes are TRBV5-8 and TRBJ2-7; TRBD2 is the table's D call, not checked against the DNA. 14 amino acids form the CDR3, both terminal residues included. CDR1 and CDR2 from the germline V gene are SGHTS and YDEGEE. The CDR3 here is CASSTVAGGSAAYF.